The clone carrying this T cell receptor (beta chain) was seen repeatedly, ten times or more. The data originate from a study of CD8+CD57+ T cells in acquired aplastic anemia. CDR1 and CDR2 from the germline V gene are LNHDA and SQIVND (reference sequence). Trimming took off 9 bases at V and 5 bases at J, with 10 bases between the two ends. This CDR3 is built from 11 residues. The study profiled TCR beta VDJ and CDR3 using genomic DNA as template. Each CDR3 protein gets one entry after TCRdb re-called the reads with MiXCR. The data contain 400,000 to 500,000 distinct CDR3 sequences, 65% to 80% of them singletons.

Source material: sorted CD4+, CD8+, or CD8+CD57+ T cells (not recorded which) from PBMCs. The receptor's source is a human donor in good health, serving as a control. The V call is TRBV19, the J call TRBJ1-1; no clear D. CDR3 residues: CASRRVTEAFF. The DNA of the CDR3 is TGTGCCAGCAGGAGGGTTACTGAAGCTTTCTTT.